This section outlines one TCR beta chain sequence together with its context. The data were obtained in a study of blood T cell repertoires in COVID-19. At the level of the study: Both acute and convalescent COVID-19 samples were obtained from the United States, Italy and Spain.

Original analysis: The authors estimated nucleated cell counts from reference gene primer amplification. Using immunoSEQ multiplex PCR, the repertoire was profiled, and TCRdb retains in-frame clones only, with some absent. V, J and clone size were drawn from that table, and D and trimming were deduced from the DNA. Of 350,000 or so clones listed, around nine tenths are singletons. Trimming cost V 0 bases and J 5 bases; bases outside gene matches: 3. The CDR3 runs 15 residues. Germline loops: CDR1 SGDLS, CDR2 YYNGEE. Clinical histories supplied by participants themselves formed the basis of cohort assignment.

V is TRBV9 and J is TRBJ2-2, with 8 bases lining up with TRBD2. The specimen sequenced was PBMCs or T cells enriched from blood (not recorded which). The receptor was derived from a woman in her 30s who had been exposed to COVID-19. This CDR3 is CASSVGGRWTGELFF. The DNA for the CDR3 is TGTGCCAGCAGCGTAGGCGGGAGGTGGACCGGGGAGCTGTTTTTT.